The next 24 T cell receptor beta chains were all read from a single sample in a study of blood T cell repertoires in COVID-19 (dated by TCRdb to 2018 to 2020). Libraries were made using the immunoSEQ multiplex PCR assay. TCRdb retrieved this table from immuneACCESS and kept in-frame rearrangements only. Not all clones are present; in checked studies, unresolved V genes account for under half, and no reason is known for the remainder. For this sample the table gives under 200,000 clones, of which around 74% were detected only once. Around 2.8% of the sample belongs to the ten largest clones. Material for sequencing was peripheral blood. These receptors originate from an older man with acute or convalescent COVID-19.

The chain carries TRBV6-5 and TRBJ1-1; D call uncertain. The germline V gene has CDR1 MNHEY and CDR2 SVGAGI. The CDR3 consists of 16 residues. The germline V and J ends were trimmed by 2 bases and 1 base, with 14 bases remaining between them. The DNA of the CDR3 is TGTGCCAGCAGTTACGGAATATGGGCCCCGAACACTGAAGCTTTCTTT. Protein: CASSYGIWAPNTEAFF.

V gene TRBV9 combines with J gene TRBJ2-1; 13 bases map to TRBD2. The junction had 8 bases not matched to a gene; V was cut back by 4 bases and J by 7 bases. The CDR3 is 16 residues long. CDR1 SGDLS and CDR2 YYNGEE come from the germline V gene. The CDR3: CASSLGLAGERNEQFF. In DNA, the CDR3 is TGTGCCAGCAGCTTAGGACTAGCGGGAGAAAGAAATGAGCAGTTCTTC.

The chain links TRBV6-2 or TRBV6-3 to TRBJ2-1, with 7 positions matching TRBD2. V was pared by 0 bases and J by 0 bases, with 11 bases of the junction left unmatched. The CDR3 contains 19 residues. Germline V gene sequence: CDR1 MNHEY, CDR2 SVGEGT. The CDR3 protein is CASSYSGGSGMSSYNEQFF. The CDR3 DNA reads TGTGCCAGCAGTTACTCGGGAGGAAGCGGGATGAGCTCCTACAATGAGCAGTTCTTC.

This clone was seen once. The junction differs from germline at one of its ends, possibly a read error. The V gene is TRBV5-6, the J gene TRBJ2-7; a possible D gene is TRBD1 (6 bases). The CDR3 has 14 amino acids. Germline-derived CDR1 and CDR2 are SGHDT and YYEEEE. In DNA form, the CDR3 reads TGTGCCAGCAGGTTGGCAGGGGAAGACTACGAGCAGTACTTC. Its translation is CASRLAGEDYEQYF.

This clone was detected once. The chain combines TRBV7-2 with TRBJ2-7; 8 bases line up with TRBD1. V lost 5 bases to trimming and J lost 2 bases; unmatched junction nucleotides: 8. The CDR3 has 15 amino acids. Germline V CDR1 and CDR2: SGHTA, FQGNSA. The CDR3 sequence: CASSRTGTGTYEQYF. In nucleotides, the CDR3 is TGTGCCAGCAGCAGGACCGGGACAGGCACCTACGAGCAGTACTTC.

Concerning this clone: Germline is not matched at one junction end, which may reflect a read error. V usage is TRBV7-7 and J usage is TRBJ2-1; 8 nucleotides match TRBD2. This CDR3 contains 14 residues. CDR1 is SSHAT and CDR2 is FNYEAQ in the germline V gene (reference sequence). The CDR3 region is CASSPGGGYNEQFF. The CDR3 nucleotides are TGTGCTAGCAGCCCGGGGGGGGGTTACAATGAGCAGTTCTTC. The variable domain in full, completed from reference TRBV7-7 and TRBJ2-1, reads GAGVSQSPRYKVTKRGQDVTLRCDPISSHATLYWYQQALGQGPEFLTYFNYEAQPDKSGLPSDRFSAERPEGSISTLTIQRTEQRDSAMYRCASSPGGGYNEQFFGPGTRLTVL.

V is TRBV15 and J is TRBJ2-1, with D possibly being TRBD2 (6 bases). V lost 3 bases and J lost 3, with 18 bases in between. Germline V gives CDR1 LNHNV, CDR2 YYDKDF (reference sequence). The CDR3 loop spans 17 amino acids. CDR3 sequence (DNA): TGTGCCACCAGCAGGACCTCGGGCGGGGTATACTACAATGAGCAGTTCTTC. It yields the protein CATSRTSGGVYYNEQFF.

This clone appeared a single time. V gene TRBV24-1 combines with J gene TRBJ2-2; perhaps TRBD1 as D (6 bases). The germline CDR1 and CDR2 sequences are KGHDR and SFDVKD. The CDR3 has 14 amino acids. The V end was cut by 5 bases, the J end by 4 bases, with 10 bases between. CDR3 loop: CATSATGFTGELFF. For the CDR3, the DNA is TGTGCCACCAGTGCCACAGGGTTCACCGGGGAGCTGTTTTTT.

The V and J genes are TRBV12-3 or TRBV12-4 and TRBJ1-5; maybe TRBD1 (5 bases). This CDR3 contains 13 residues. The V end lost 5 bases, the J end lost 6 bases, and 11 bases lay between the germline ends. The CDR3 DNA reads TGTGCCAGCAGTCTCCAGGGTGCTCAGCCCCAGCATTTT. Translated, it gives CASSLQGAQPQHF.

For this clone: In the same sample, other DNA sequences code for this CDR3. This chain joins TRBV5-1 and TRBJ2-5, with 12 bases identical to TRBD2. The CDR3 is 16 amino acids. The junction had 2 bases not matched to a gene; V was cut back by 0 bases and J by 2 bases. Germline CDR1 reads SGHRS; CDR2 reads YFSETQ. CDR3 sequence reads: CASSLVLAGGQETQYF. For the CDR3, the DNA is TGCGCCAGCAGCTTGGTTCTAGCGGGGGGGCAAGAGACCCAGTACTTC.

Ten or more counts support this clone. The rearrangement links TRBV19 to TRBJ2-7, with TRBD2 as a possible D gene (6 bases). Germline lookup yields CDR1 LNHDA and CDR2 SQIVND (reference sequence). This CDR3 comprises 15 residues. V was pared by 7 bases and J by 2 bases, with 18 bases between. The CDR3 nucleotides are TGTGCCAGTAATTCTGCGCAGGGAGGACCCTACGAGCAGTACTTC. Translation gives CASNSAQGGPYEQYF.

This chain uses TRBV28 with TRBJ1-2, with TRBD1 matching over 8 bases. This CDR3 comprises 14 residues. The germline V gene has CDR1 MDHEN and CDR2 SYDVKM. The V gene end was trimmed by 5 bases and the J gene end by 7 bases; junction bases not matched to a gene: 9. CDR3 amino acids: CASSPGTGPSGYTF. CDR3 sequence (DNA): TGTGCCAGCAGTCCCGGGACAGGCCCCTCTGGCTACACCTTC.

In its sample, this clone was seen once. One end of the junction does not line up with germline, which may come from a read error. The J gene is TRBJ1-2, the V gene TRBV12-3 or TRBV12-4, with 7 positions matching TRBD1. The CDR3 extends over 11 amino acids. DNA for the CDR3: TGTGCCAGCAGTCTTATCGACAGGGCAGACTTC. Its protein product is CASSLIDRADF.

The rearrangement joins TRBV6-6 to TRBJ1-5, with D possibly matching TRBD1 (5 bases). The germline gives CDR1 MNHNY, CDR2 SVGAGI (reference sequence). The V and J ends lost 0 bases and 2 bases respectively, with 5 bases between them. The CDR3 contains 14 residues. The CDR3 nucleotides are TGTGCCAGCAGTTACTCAGGGGGCAATCAGCCCCAGCATTTT. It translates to CASSYSGGNQPQHF.

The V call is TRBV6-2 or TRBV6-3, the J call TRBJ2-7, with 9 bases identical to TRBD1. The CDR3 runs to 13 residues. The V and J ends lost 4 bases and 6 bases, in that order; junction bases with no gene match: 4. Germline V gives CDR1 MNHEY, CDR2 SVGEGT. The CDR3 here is CASSSGTGREQYF. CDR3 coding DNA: TGTGCCAGCAGTTCCGGGACAGGGCGCGAGCAGTACTTC.

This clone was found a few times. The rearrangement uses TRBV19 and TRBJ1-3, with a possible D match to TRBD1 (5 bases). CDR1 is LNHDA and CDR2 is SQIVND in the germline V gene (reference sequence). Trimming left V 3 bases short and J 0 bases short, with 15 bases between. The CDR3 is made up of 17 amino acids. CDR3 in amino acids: CASSIQGLPYSGNTIYF. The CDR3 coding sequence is TGTGCCAGTAGTATTCAGGGTCTTCCTTACTCTGGAAACACCATATATTTT.

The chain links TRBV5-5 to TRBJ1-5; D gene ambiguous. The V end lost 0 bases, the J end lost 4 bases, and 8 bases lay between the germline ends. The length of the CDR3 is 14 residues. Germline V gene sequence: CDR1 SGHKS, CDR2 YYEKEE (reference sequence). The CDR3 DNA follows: TGTGCCAGCAGCTTGGACAGTTGGAATCAGCCCCAGCATTTT. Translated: CASSLDSWNQPQHF.

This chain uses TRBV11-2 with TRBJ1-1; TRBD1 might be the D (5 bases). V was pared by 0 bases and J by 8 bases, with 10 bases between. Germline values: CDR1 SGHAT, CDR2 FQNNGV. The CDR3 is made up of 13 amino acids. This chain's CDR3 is CASSLDGAQEAFF. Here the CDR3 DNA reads TGTGCCAGCAGCTTAGATGGGGCACAGGAAGCTTTCTTT.

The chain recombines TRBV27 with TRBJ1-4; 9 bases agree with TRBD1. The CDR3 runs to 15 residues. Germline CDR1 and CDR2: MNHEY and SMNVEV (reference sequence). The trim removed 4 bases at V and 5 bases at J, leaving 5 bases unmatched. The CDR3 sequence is CASSSLDRGNEKLFF. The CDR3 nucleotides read TGTGCCAGCAGTTCCTTAGACAGGGGGAATGAAAAACTGTTTTTT.

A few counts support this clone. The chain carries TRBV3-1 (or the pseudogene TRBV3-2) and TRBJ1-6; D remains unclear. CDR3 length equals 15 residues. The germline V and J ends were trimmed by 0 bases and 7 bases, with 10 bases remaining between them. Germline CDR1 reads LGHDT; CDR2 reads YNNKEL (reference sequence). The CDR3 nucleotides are TGTGCCAGCAGCCAAGATTTTACGGGGAATTCACCCCTCCACTTT. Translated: CASSQDFTGNSPLHF.

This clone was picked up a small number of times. The CDR3: CASSRTGFGANVLTF. DNA for the CDR3: TGTGCCAGCAGCCGGACAGGGTTCGGGGCCAACGTCCTGACTTTC. The genes are TRBV11-3 and TRBJ2-6; TRBD1 matches 8 bases. This CDR3 contains 15 residues. Trimming cost V 5 bases and J 4 bases; bases outside gene matches: 4. Germline values: CDR1 SGHNT, CDR2 YENEEA.

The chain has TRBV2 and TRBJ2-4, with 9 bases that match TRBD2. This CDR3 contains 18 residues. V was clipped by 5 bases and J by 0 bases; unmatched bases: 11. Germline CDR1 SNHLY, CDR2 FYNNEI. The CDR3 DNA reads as TGTGCCAGCAGTTCGGGTAGCGGGGGCCGAAGAGCCAAAAACATTCAGTACTTC. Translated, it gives CASSSGSGGRRAKNIQYF.

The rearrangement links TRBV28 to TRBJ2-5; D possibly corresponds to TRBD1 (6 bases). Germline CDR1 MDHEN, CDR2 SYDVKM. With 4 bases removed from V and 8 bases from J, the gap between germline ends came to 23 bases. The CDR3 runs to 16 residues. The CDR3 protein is CASSSPAGALSGTQYF. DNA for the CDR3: TGTGCCAGCAGTTCCCCGGCAGGGGCCCTATCGGGTACCCAGTACTTC.

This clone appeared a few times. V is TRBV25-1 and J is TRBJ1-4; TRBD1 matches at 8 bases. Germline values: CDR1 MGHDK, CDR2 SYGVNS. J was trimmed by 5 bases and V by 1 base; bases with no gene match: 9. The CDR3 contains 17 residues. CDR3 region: CASSESRRGPLNEKLFF. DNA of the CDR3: TGTGCCAGCAGTGAATCGCGCAGGGGGCCCTTGAATGAAAAACTGTTTTTT.